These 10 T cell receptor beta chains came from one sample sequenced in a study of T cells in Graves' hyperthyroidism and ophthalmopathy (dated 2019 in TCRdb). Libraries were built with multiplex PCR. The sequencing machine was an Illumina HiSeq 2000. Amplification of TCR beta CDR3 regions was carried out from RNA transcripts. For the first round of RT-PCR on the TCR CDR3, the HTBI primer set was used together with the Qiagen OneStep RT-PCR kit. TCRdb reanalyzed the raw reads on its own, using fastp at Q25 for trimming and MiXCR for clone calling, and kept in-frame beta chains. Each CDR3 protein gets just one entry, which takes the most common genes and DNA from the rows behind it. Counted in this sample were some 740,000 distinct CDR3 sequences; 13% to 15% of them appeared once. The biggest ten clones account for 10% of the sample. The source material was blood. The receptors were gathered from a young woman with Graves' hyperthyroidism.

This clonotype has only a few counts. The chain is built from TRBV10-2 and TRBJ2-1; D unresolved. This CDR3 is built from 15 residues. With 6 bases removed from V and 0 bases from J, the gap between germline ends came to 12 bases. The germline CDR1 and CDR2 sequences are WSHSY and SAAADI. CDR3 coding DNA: TGCGCCAGCAGGATACGAGAAAGCTCCTACAATGAGCAGTTCTTC. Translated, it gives CASRIRESSYNEQFF.

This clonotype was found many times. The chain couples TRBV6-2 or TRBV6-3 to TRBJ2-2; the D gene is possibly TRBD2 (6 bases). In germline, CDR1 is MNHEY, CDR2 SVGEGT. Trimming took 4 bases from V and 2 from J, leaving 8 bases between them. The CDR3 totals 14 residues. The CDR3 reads CASSSGSNTGELFF. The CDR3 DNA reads TGTGCCAGCAGTTCCGGGAGTAACACCGGGGAGCTGTTTTTT.

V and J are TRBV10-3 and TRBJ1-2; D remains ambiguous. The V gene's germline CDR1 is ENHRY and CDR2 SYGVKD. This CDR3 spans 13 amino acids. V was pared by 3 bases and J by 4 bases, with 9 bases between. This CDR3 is CAISDWPVYGYTF. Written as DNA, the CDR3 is TGTGCCATCAGTGATTGGCCGGTCTATGGCTACACCTTC.

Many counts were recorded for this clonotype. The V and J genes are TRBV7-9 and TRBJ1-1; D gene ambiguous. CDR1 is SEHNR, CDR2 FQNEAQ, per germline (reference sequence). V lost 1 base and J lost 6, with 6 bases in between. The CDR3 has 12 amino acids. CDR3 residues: CASSLVGAEAFF. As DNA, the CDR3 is TGTGCCAGCAGCTTAGTGGGTGCTGAAGCTTTCTTT. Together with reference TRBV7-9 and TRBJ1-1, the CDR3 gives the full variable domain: DTGVSQNPRHKITKRGQNVTFRCDPISEHNRLYWYRQTLGQGPEFLTYFQNEAQLEKSRLLSDRFSAERPKGSFSTLEIQRTEQGDSAMYLCASSLVGAEAFFGQGTRLTVV.

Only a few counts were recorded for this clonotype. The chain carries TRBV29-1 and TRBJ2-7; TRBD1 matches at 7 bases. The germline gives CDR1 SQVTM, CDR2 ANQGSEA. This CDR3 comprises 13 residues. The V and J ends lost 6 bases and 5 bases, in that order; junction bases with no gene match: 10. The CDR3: CSVRTGRINEQYF. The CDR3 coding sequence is TGCAGCGTACGGACAGGCCGGATCAACGAGCAGTACTTC.

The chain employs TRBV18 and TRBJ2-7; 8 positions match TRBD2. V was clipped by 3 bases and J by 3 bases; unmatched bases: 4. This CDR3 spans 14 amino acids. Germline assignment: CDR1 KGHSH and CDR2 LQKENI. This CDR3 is CASSPSGSGYEQYF. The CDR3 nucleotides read TGTGCCAGCTCACCCAGCGGGAGCGGCTACGAGCAGTACTTC.

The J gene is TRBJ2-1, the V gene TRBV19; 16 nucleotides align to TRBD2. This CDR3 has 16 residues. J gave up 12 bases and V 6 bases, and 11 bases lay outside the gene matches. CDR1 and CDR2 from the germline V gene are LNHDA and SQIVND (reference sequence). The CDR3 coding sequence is TGTGCCAGTAGGCCGGGACTAGCGGGAGGGCCGATGAGGCAGTTCTTC. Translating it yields CASRPGLAGGPMRQFF. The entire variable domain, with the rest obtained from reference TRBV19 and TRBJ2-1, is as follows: DGGITQSPKYLFRKEGQNVTLSCEQNLNHDAMYWYRQDPGQGLRLIYYSQIVNDFQKGDIAEGYSVSREKKESFPLTVTSAQKNPTAFYLCASRPGLAGGPMRQFFGPGTRLTVL.

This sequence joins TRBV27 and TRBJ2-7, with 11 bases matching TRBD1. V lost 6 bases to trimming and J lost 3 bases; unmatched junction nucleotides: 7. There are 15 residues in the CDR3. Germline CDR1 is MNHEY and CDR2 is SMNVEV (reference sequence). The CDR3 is CASRSLDRGHYEQYF. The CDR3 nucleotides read TGTGCCAGCAGATCCCTGGACAGGGGGCACTACGAGCAGTACTTC.

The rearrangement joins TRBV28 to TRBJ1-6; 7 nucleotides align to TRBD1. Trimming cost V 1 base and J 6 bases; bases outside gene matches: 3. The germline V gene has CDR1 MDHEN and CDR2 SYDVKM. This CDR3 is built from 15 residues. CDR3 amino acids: CASSLSTGTNSPLHF. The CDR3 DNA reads TGTGCCAGCAGTTTATCGACAGGGACTAATTCACCCCTCCACTTT.

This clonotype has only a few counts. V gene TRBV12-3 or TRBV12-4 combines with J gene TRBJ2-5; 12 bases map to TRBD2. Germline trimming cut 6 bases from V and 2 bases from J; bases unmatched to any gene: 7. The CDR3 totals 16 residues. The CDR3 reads CASRDGLAGFQETQYF. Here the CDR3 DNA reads TGTGCCAGCAGAGATGGACTAGCGGGGTTTCAAGAGACCCAGTACTTC.